Sequencing of this T cell receptor (beta chain) was carried out in a study of shared T cell receptors in the human thymus. Using immunoSEQ multiplex PCR, the repertoire was profiled, and TCRdb retains in-frame clones only, with some absent. The data show 600,000 to 900,000 clones, approximately 85% seen once. The table lists this clone with a count of one. The germline V gene encodes CDR1 SGHRS and CDR2 YFSETQ. This CDR3 region has 16 residues. Germline trimming cut 4 bases from V and 2 bases from J; bases unmatched to any gene: 5. These sequences were also reported in another study, on human thymus T cells. Per that paper: Corrective surgery for congenital heart defects was being performed on the healthy Finnish infants who were the donors. The thymus tissue came from resections taken during corrective heart surgery. Use of V and J genes seemed skewed within the thymic and blood repertoires. Overlap was high between thymic repertoires from unrelated individuals, as reported in related research.

The sequenced sample consisted of thymocytes. This clonotype was sampled from a girl under three years old with a congenital heart defect. The rearrangement links TRBV5-1 to TRBJ2-2; TRBD2 matches 10 bases. The CDR3 DNA follows: TGCGCCAGCAGCAAAGCGGGGGGGACAAACACCGGGGAGCTGTTTTTT. Protein product: CASSKAGGTNTGELFF.